This T cell receptor beta chain was identified in a study of regulatory T cells in long-lasting Graves disease (dated by TCRdb to 2020 to 2023). Regarding the complete study: Antithyroid drugs had been taken for less than 3 months by newly diagnosed Graves' disease patients. This study used TCR sequencing and RNA sequencing of peripheral blood to compare persistent Graves' disease patients against newly diagnosed Graves' disease patients. The study was conducted in China and was registered as a clinical trial. A total of roughly 35 samples were covered by TCR sequencing, comprising about 13 persistent and 20 newly diagnosed Graves' disease patients.

Library construction relied on multiplex PCR. Sequencing took place on an Illumina HiSeq 4000. TCR beta libraries were built with iRepertoire HTBI primers and Arm-PCR amplification of CDR3 regions. Before sequencing, the PCR products underwent gel purification. Per the original workflow: A total of 62 TRBV and more than twelve TRBJ segments were identified across samples and were used for gene usage analysis of CDR3 amino acid clonotypes. Filtered high-quality paired reads were merged into contigs using COPE and FqMerger. BLAST was used to align contigs to IMGT TRBV, TRBD and TRBJ reference genes, with CDR3 defined following IMGT. Any clonotype with a frequency above 0.1% was counted as a highly expanded clone. Shannon entropy served as the measure of repertoire diversity, while the Gini coefficient captured V-J evenness. A clonotype was considered public if more than one individual shared it. The public reads were run again by TCRdb, first through fastp at Q25 and then through MiXCR, and only productive beta chains were kept. Entries that share a CDR3 protein sequence are merged under the most common genes and DNA. TCRdb assigned the V and J calls; the authors' analysis was not used. In all, the sample holds 450,000 to 600,000 distinct CDR3 sequences, and 13% of those were seen once. The ten largest clones capture over 7.5% of the sample.

With regard to this clonotype: No cognate antigen has been identified for it. Base-call qualities are not available, and no considerably larger clone is one nucleotide away.

V and J lose 7 bases and 6 bases, and a span of 12 bases separates them. From the cysteine up to the phenylalanine, the CDR3 has a length of 13 residues. Only the CDR3 portion is preserved as DNA: 39 bases, with reading frame beginning at the first base. The germline V gene (reference sequence) sets CDR1 to SEHNR and CDR2 to FQNEAQ. According to the study, the label for this sample's time point signals: newly diagnosed GD, antithyroid drugs for less than 3 months. RNA was extracted from PBMCs in TRIzol for both TCR sequencing and RNA sequencing. The diagnosis of Graves' disease followed American Thyroid Association guidelines. Patients were recruited from an endocrinology department in Xi'an, China. Each patient gave around 9.2 milliliters of peripheral blood, collected in an EDTA anticoagulant tube. Ficoll Paque Plus density gradient separation was used to isolate PBMCs, and no additional T cell sorting was done. An Agilent 2100 Bioanalyzer and agarose gel were used to check RNA quality, and a NanoDrop 2000 was used to measure RNA concentration.

What the study reported, not specific to this receptor: TRBV28, TRBJ1-2 and TRBJ2-5 were preferentially used in persistent disease, while TRBV20-1 and TRBJ2-1 were favored in newly diagnosed disease. The authors acknowledged the small sample size as a limitation that may reduce accuracy. Compared with newly diagnosed patients, persistent Graves' disease patients had lower TCR Shannon entropy and fewer highly expanded clones, which suggests clonal expansion. Only peripheral blood was studied, because thyroid tissue, the primary lesion, was inaccessible. Only the TCR beta chain was sequenced and analyzed. More public clonotypes were shared among persistent patients (2,741) than among newly diagnosed patients (966).

This sample was also put to use in a study of T cells in Graves' hyperthyroidism and ophthalmopathy. As the second paper documents: Stable Graves' hyperthyroidism was defined as no progression to ophthalmopathy during 18 months of follow-up. Hyperthyroidism patients were aged 18 to 65 years and newly diagnosed, with disease duration of less than 2 months. Exclusion was applied to patients with uncontrolled infections, other autoimmune diseases, pregnancy or lactation. Clinical symptoms, serum thyroxine and TRAb, thyroid ultrasound, and orbital computed tomography formed the basis for the diagnoses. A first-round RT-PCR of the TCR CDR3 used the HTBI primer set with the Qiagen OneStep RT-PCR kit. Most expanded thyroid clonotypes (frequency above 0.001) were also detected in blood, suggesting blood repertoires may reflect thyroid immune responses. A 13 V-J signature model separated ophthalmopathy from stable hyperthyroidism, with over 85% sensitivity and roughly 81% specificity in cross-validation and 80%/75% in testing. In validation, progression to ophthalmopathy was predicted by the model with almost 71% sensitivity and approximately 78% specificity, a median of 6.5 months before onset. A discovery cohort of about 95 patients, about 43 with Graves' ophthalmopathy and about 58 with stable Graves' hyperthyroidism, was used to find distinguishing TCR V-J signatures. Whether ophthalmopathy could be predicted prospectively was tested in an independent validation cohort made up of under 20 hyperthyroidism patients plus 17 patients who later progressed to ophthalmopathy. The 100 or so discovery patients were randomly divided into training and test sets at a 7:3 ratio. The study also compared thyroid tissue and blood T-cell repertoires from more than 5 Graves' hyperthyroidism patients. Once sampling was done, hyperthyroidism patients were given methimazole at a starting dose of 30 mg daily, whereas ophthalmopathy patients were given high-dose intravenous methylprednisolone. Libraries were constructed in a second round of multiplex PCR, after which size selection and purification were carried out. Paired-end sequencing of the libraries was performed with 100 bp reads on an Illumina HiSeq2000. Raw data were processed with SOAPnuke, discarding reads with adapters, uncalled bases, mean Phred below 15, or no exact constant-primer or identifier match. High-quality paired reads were merged with COPE v1.2.5, and unique nucleotide sequences were defined as clonotypes. MiTCR v1.1 was used to align clonotypes to the IMGT TRBV, TRBD and TRBJ reference segments. The analysis included only V-J combinations with a frequency above 0.0001, which together covered more than 98% of the repertoires. The TCS score was defined as F50 (clonal expansion) divided by E x V (chaos), with BLOSUM62-based TCRdist calculated between CDR3 peptides within each V-J. Welch's t-statistics and random forest reduced fewer than 600 V-J features to 13, which were used in a naive Bayes classifier (R e1071). No statistical method was used to set the sample size in advance, and investigators knew the group allocation. The paper reports TCR Vbeta CDR3 sequencing of fewer than 150 peripheral blood samples: around 41 ophthalmopathy, roughly 74 hyperthyroidism and around 17 progressor patients.

The source of this sequence is a man aged 25-45 years with Graves disease. Donor details come from another sample of the same person, matched by shared clones. The source material was peripheral blood mononuclear cells (PBMCs), sampled at new diagnosis, from a patient treated with antithyroid drugs. This chain is built from TRBV7-9 and TRBJ1-4, with no confidently assigned D gene. The nucleotide sequence reads TGTGCCAGCAACGAATCTCCGGATGAAAAACTGTTTTTT. Translated, this is CASNESPDEKLFF. The full variable domain, completed from the reference TRBV7-9 and TRBJ1-4 proteins outside the CDR3, reads DTGVSQNPRHKITKRGQNVTFRCDPISEHNRLYWYRQTLGQGPEFLTYFQNEAQLEKSRLLSDRFSAERPKGSFSTLEIQRTEQGDSAMYLCASNESPDEKLFFGSGTQLSVL.